The TCR beta chain under discussion was sequenced for a study of cytomegalovirus exposure and HLA in healthy donors. General study points: The HLA-A and HLA-B alleles of most subjects were reportedly predicted accurately from TCR beta sequences.

With 60 Vbeta and 13 Jbeta primers, the PCR was carried out. TCRdb keeps only in-frame clones here, not all; method: immunoSEQ multiplex PCR. The sample shows some 180,000 clones, approximately 80% of them seen only once. Note on this clone: Its specificity is unknown.

CDR1 and CDR2 from the germline V gene are SGDLS and YYNGEE. The CDR3 length is 13 residues. Losses at the gene ends were 4 bases for V and 4 bases for J; bases not matched to a gene: 4. The TCR was taken from a girl under 18 in good health and CMV-seropositive. Input material: PBMCs. This chain uses TRBV9 with TRBJ1-2; 7 bases fit TRBD1. The CDR3 nucleotides read TGTGCCAGCAGCCTAGACAGGGCCTATGGCTACACCTTC. It specifies CASSLDRAYGYTF.